The sequence of this T cell receptor beta chain was determined in a study of cytomegalovirus exposure and HLA in healthy donors. Study-level findings and limits: The productive fraction for most TCR beta V segments was about 87% or about 30% in an earlier analysis.

Researchers ran the PCR with 60 Vbeta and 13 Jbeta primers. Here immunoSEQ multiplex PCR was the method, and the copy in TCRdb shows in-frame clones only, minus some. The sample lists tens of thousands of clones, around three quarters seen once, with 1.4% in the top ten. The CDR3 totals 13 residues. Germline-derived CDR1 and CDR2 are MNHEY and SMNVEV (reference sequence). V lost 2 bases and J 7 bases, leaving 6 bases between the germline ends. A word on this clone: Its antigen is still unknown.

This sequence was found in a female donor in good health and CMV-seronegative. The rearrangement joins TRBV27 to TRBJ1-6; the D is unclear. The sample consisted of PBMCs. The CDR3 DNA is TGTGCCAGCAGTTTAGGAGGGAATTCACCCCTCCACTTT. This sequence encodes CASSLGGNSPLHF.